Sequencing of this T cell receptor (beta chain) was carried out in a study of shared clonotypes between healthy human individuals. Profiling relied on immunoSEQ multiplex PCR, and the TCRdb table lists in-frame clones only, not all of them. The sample carries about 2.1 million clones, around 93% recorded once. As for this clone: At the DNA level, this CDR3 is encoded by other sequences in the same sample as well.

CD8 cells regarded as naive lacked CD45RO, were positively chosen for CCR7, and omitted terminally differentiated effector memory CD45RA+ cells. This TCR derives from a man younger than 35 in good health. Some clones in this sample may be carry-over from other donors' samples. The sample was naive CD8+ T cells from PBMCs.

CDR3 sequence: CASRTGGNTGELFF. The DNA for the CDR3 is TGTGCCAGCAGGACAGGGGGAAACACCGGGGAGCTGTTTTTT. V gene TRBV27 combines with J gene TRBJ2-2; the match to TRBD1 covers 9 bases. V was pared by 6 bases and J by 2 bases, with 1 base of the junction left unmatched. The CDR3 consists of 14 residues. Per the germline V gene, CDR1 is MNHEY and CDR2 is SMNVEV (reference sequence).